This is a list of T cell receptor beta chains from one sample in a study of cytomegalovirus exposure and HLA in healthy donors. Sequenced by immunoSEQ multiplex PCR; TCRdb stores in-frame clones only, minus some. The repertoire holds some 120,000 clones, with 75% to 90% as singletons. Sequenced sample: PBMCs. Receptors were obtained from a woman aged 18-35 years in good health and CMV-seronegative. CDR3s leave out the opening cysteine and the closing phenylalanine or tryptophan.

CDR3 | J | V
ASSSLAAWGEQF | TRBJ2-1 | TRBV5-4
ASSERDRGVNTEAF | TRBJ1-1 | TRBV25-1
ASSLTGGHNQPQH | TRBJ1-5 | TRBV6-5
SVDGGIAEAF | TRBJ1-1 | TRBV29-1
ASNPEGGFGEQF | TRBJ2-1 | TRBV27
ASSSRDYPHRETQY | TRBJ2-5 | TRBV6-5
ASSHSGSTDTQY | TRBJ2-3 | TRBV14
ASSLVPGGSNEQF | TRBJ2-1 | TRBV7-9
AILGGTSGRNEQF | TRBJ2-1 | TRBV10-2
ASSLTGGYEQF | TRBJ2-1 | TRBV6-5
ASSGGPTRNTQY | TRBJ2-3 | TRBV6-1
SVTGNQETQY | TRBJ2-5 | TRBV29-1
ASSTDRGGNQPQH | TRBJ1-5 | TRBV19
AWSRGTDTQY | TRBJ2-3 | TRBV30
ASRNTEQPQH | TRBJ1-5 | TRBV6-1
ASSLGPPGSGPEGGNEQF | TRBJ2-1 | TRBV27
APRGSTEAF | TRBJ1-1 | TRBV10-1
AISESLGRYNEQF | TRBJ2-1 | TRBV10-3
ASSPLPIVDSYNSPLH | TRBJ1-6 | TRBV18